This T cell receptor beta chain stems from a study of technical replicates of blood from several donors. Profiling relied on immunoSEQ multiplex PCR, and the TCRdb table lists in-frame clones only, not all of them. The repertoire holds under 55,000 clones, with 90% to 97% as singletons. V gave up 6 bases and J gave up 8 bases; unmatched junction bases: 11. CDR1 and CDR2 from the germline V gene are MNHEY and SMNVEV (reference sequence). This CDR3 is built from 15 residues. The chain uses TRBV27 and TRBJ1-4, with 8 positions matching TRBD1. The specimen was T cells isolated from PBMCs. This TCR derives from a human donor in good health. CDR3 amino acids: CASSTPSDRAEKLFF. Written as DNA, the CDR3 is TGTGCCAGCAGCACCCCCTCGGACAGGGCCGAAAAACTGTTTTTT.